The 18 T cell receptor beta chains below all came from one sample that was sequenced in a study of shared clonotypes between healthy human individuals. Generated by immunoSEQ multiplex PCR, the TCRdb table keeps only in-frame clones and is missing some. Counted here are 2 million to 2.5 million clones, around 93% occurring once; the ten biggest clones make up about 0.41%. The sequencing sample was made of naive CD4+ T cells from PBMCs. Subset indicated: CD45RA+ positively selected. Every receptor here comes from a man aged 18-30 years in good health. Some clones in this sample may be carry-over from other donors' samples.

The chain carries TRBV6-6 and TRBJ2-1, with D perhaps being TRBD1 or TRBD2 (5 bases each). With 6 bases removed from V and 6 bases from J, the gap between germline ends came to 18 bases. Germline-derived CDR1 and CDR2 are MNHNY and SVGAGI (reference sequence). The CDR3 has 15 amino acids. CDR3 in DNA: TGTGCCAGCAGACTCAGGTCTACTGGGGGCAATGAGCAGTTCTTC. It encodes CASRLRSTGGNEQFF.

This sequence joins TRBV30 and TRBJ1-5; D may be TRBD1 (6 bases). The CDR3 runs 14 residues. Germline CDR1 reads GTSNPN; CDR2 reads SVGIG (reference sequence). V was trimmed by 0 bases and J by 5 bases, leaving 11 bases between them. The CDR3 sequence: CAWSVLDRHQPQHF. The DNA of the CDR3 is TGTGCCTGGAGTGTACTCGACAGGCATCAGCCCCAGCATTTT.

In DNA form, the CDR3 reads TGTGCCAGCAGCTTGGGGTGGACAGGGTCCTATGGCTACACCTTC. Its protein product is CASSLGWTGSYGYTF. The chain combines TRBV5-4 with TRBJ1-2; 8 nucleotides align to TRBD1. Germline V gene sequence: CDR1 SGHNT, CDR2 YYREEE (reference sequence). There are 15 residues in the CDR3. The J segment lost 4 bases and the V segment lost 0 bases, leaving 5 bases of the junction unmatched.

This chain uses TRBV9 with TRBJ1-1; D is unresolved. This CDR3 has 14 residues. Per germline, CDR1 SGDLS and CDR2 YYNGEE. The V end lost 4 bases, the J end lost 4 bases, and 14 bases lay between the germline ends. CDR3 sequence reads: CASSPQWGGTEAFF. The CDR3 DNA follows: TGTGCCAGCAGCCCACAGTGGGGAGGCACTGAAGCTTTCTTT.

CDR3 protein: CASSRNGAHSGNTIYF. The CDR3 bases are TGTGCCAGCAGCCGAAACGGGGCCCACTCTGGAAACACCATATATTTT. The chain has TRBV7-2 and TRBJ1-3; possible D gene TRBD1, 5 bases. CDR3 length equals 16 residues. From germline, CDR1 is SGHTA and CDR2 FQGNSA. The V end was cut by 5 bases, the J end by 0 bases, with 14 bases between.

V and J are TRBV15 and TRBJ2-4; TRBD2 might be the D (5 bases). The length of the CDR3 is 17 residues. The V end was cut by 5 bases, the J end by 0 bases, with 17 bases between. The V gene's germline CDR1 is LNHNV and CDR2 YYDKDF (reference sequence). The CDR3 here is CATSRRRTVLAKNIQYF. In DNA, the CDR3 is TGTGCCACCAGCCGCCGGAGGACGGTGTTAGCCAAAAACATTCAGTACTTC.

This clone was recorded only once. The V call is TRBV28, the J call TRBJ2-5; 7 nucleotides align to TRBD1. The V gene's germline CDR1 is MDHEN and CDR2 SYDVKM. This CDR3 comprises 14 residues. V dropped 5 bases and J dropped 1; count of bases not matched to a gene: 4. CDR3 loop: CASSPGQVQETQYF. CDR3 DNA sequence: TGTGCCAGCAGTCCCGGACAGGTCCAAGAGACCCAGTACTTC.

The sample holds a few counts of this clone. The V and J genes are TRBV9 and TRBJ1-5, with a possible D match to TRBD1 (6 bases). This CDR3 spans 15 amino acids. With 2 bases removed from V and 1 base from J, the gap between germline ends came to 10 bases. Germline loops: CDR1 SGDLS, CDR2 YYNGEE. CDR3: CASSVGGQSNQPQHF. The CDR3 DNA reads as TGTGCCAGCAGCGTGGGGGGGCAGAGCAATCAGCCCCAGCATTTT.

This chain uses TRBV6-1 with TRBJ2-5, with 11 positions matching TRBD1. This CDR3 contains 15 residues. V lost 10 bases to trimming and J lost 1 base; unmatched junction nucleotides: 8. From germline, CDR1 is MNHNS and CDR2 SASEGT. In DNA, the CDR3 is TGTGCCATCAATCCGGGGACAGGGGGCCAAGAGACCCAGTACTTC. It codes for CAINPGTGGQETQYF.

V is TRBV5-1 and J is TRBJ2-7; D perhaps matches TRBD2 (5 bases). The ends were cut back, 7 bases at V and 2 bases at J, with 13 bases in the middle. The CDR3 extends over 13 amino acids. Germline-derived CDR1 and CDR2 are SGHRS and YFSETQ. Here the CDR3 DNA reads TGCGCCAGCGGACTGCCGGGGACCTACGAGCAGTACTTC. This codes for CASGLPGTYEQYF. Variable domain in full (rest from reference TRBV5-1 and TRBJ2-7): KAGVTQTPRYLIKTRGQQVTLSCSPISGHRSVSWYQQTPGQGLQFLFEYFSETQRNKGNFPGRFSGRQFSNSRSEMNVSTLELGDSALYLCASGLPGTYEQYFGPGTRLTVT.

This clone appeared many times. The chain uses TRBV2 and TRBJ2-2; no clear D. The germline V gene encodes CDR1 SNHLY and CDR2 FYNNEI. Deletions cut 1 base from V and 0 bases from J, with 9 bases between. This CDR3 spans 16 amino acids. This CDR3 reads CASSEEGGSNTGELFF. CDR3 nucleotide sequence: TGTGCCAGCAGTGAAGAGGGCGGTTCGAACACCGGGGAGCTGTTTTTT.

This clone was seen once. The J gene is TRBJ2-2, the V gene TRBV9; D is undetermined. In germline, CDR1 is SGDLS, CDR2 YYNGEE. The CDR3 contains 14 residues. Trimming cost V 2 bases and J 4 bases, with 9 bases left between them. The CDR3 coding sequence is TGTGCCAGCAGCGTCAGCCAACCCACCGGGGAGCTGTTTTTT. Protein sequence: CASSVSQPTGELFF.

The chain carries TRBV19 and TRBJ1-1; 9 nucleotides align to TRBD1. Germline-derived CDR1 and CDR2 are LNHDA and SQIVND (reference sequence). The CDR3 has 14 residues. V shed 5 bases and J 5 bases; nucleotides not matched to a gene: 6. CDR3 DNA: TGTGCCAGTAGTGCCGGGACAGGGTGGACTGAAGCTTTCTTT. It specifies CASSAGTGWTEAFF.

CDR3 sequence (DNA): TGTGCCACCAGCATGACAGGGATTTCCTACAATGAGCAGTTCTTC. Protein: CATSMTGISYNEQFF. This chain joins TRBV15 and TRBJ2-1; 7 bases line up with TRBD1. Germline values: CDR1 LNHNV, CDR2 YYDKDF (reference sequence). V lost 4 bases and J lost 1; bases outside the gene matches: 4. There are 15 residues in the CDR3. Complete variable domain (other parts from reference TRBV15 and TRBJ2-1): DAMVIQNPRYQVTQFGKPVTLSCSQTLNHNVMYWYQQKSSQAPKLLFHYYDKDFNNEADTPDNFQSRRPNTSFCFLDIRSPGLGDTAMYLCATSMTGISYNEQFFGPGTRLTVL.

There are a few counts of this clone. V is TRBV19 and J is TRBJ1-5, with a weak D call TRBD1 (6 bases). Germline V gene lookup returns CDR1 LNHDA and CDR2 SQIVND (reference sequence). The CDR3 has 14 residues. V was pared by 5 bases and J by 2 bases, with 10 bases between. The CDR3 region has the DNA TGTGCCAGTAGTGGGGCAGGGGGCAATCAGCCCCAGCATTTT. It codes for CASSGAGGNQPQHF.

About this clone: The same CDR3 is also encoded by other DNA sequences in this sample. V and J are TRBV6-5 and TRBJ1-6; D is ambiguous. V lost 4 bases and J 6 bases, leaving 4 bases between the germline ends. This CDR3 is built from 12 residues. Germline V gene lookup returns CDR1 MNHEY and CDR2 SVGAGI. This CDR3 reads CASSSLNSPLHF. CDR3 sequence (DNA): TGTGCCAGCAGTTCTCTTAATTCACCCCTCCACTTT.

For this clone: The identical CDR3 is also encoded by other nucleotide sequences in the sample. The V call is TRBV5-1, the J call TRBJ2-7; TRBD1 matches at 10 bases. The V gene end was trimmed by 3 bases and the J gene end by 3 bases; junction bases not matched to a gene: 3. The CDR3 covers 14 residues. Looked up from germline, CDR1 is SGHRS and CDR2 is YFSETQ. In DNA, the CDR3 is TGCGCCAGCAGCTCCCGGGACAGGGGCTACGAGCAGTACTTC. Its protein product is CASSSRDRGYEQYF.

The V gene is TRBV30, the J gene TRBJ1-5; 9 bases align to TRBD1. The V and J ends lost 5 bases and 6 bases, in that order; junction bases with no gene match: 8. In germline, CDR1 is GTSNPN, CDR2 SVGIG (reference sequence). The CDR3 is made up of 14 amino acids. The CDR3 protein is CAWGRGQGFQPQHF. CDR3 DNA: TGTGCCTGGGGACGGGGACAGGGTTTTCAGCCCCAGCATTTT.